This T cell receptor beta chain was captured by sequencing in a study of blood T cell repertoires in COVID-19. For the study at large: The analysed material was cDNA or gDNA that came from T cells, B-cell-depleted T cells, or PBMCs.

This clone was counted once. In the source study's methods: Quantification of nucleated cells was approximated via reference gene primer amplification. TCRdb keeps only in-frame clones here, not all; method: immunoSEQ multiplex PCR. That table gives V, J and clone size, and the DNA gave D and trimming. Of roughly 230,000 clones in the sample, around 80% were seen once. Germline V gene sequence: CDR1 LGHDT, CDR2 YNNKEL (reference sequence). The CDR3 totals 15 residues. Losses at the gene ends were 1 base for V and 5 bases for J; bases not matched to a gene: 5. Sequences were obtained from peripheral blood. J is TRBJ2-4 and V is TRBV3-1 (or the pseudogene TRBV3-2); 7 bases map to TRBD1. The clonotype comes from an elderly woman with COVID-19, enrolled during active disease. CDR3 amino acids: CASSQVRTGQNIQYF. The CDR3 DNA sequence: TGTGCCAGCAGCCAAGTCAGGACAGGCCAAAACATTCAGTACTTC.